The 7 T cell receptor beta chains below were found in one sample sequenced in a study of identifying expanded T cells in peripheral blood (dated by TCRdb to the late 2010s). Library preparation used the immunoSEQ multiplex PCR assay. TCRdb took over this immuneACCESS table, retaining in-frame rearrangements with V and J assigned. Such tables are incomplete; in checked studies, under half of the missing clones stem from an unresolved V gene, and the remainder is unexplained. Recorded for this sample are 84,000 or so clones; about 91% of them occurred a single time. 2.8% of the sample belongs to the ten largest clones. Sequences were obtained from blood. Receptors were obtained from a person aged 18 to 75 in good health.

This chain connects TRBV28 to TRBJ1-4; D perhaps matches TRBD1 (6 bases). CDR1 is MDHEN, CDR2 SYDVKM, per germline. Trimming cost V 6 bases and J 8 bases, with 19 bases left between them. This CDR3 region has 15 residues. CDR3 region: CASSIKGGAEEKLFF. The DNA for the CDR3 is TGTGCCAGCAGCATCAAAGGGGGAGCGGAGGAAAAACTGTTTTTT.

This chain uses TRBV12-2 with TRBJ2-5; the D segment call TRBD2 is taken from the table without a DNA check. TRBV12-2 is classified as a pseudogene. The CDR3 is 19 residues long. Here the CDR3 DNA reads TGTGCAAGTCGCTTAGCTGGTGCGGGGGGACTAGCGGCCCAAGAGACCCAGTACTTC. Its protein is CASRLAGAGGLAAQETQYF.

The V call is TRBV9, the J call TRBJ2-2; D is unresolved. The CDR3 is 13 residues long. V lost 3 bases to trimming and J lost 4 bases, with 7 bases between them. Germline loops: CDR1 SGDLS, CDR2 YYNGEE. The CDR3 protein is CASSAPITGELFF. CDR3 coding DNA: TGTGCCAGCAGCGCCCCCATCACCGGGGAGCTGTTTTTT.

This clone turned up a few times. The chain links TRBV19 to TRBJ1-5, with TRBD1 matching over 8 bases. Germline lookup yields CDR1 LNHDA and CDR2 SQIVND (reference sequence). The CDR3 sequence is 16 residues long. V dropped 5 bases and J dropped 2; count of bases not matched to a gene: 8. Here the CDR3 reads CASSGDRGVGNQPQHF. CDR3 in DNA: TGTGCCAGTAGTGGAGACAGGGGAGTGGGCAATCAGCCCCAGCATTTT. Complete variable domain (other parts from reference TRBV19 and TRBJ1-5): DGGITQSPKYLFRKEGQNVTLSCEQNLNHDAMYWYRQDPGQGLRLIYYSQIVNDFQKGDIAEGYSVSREKKESFPLTVTSAQKNPTAFYLCASSGDRGVGNQPQHFGDGTRLSIL.

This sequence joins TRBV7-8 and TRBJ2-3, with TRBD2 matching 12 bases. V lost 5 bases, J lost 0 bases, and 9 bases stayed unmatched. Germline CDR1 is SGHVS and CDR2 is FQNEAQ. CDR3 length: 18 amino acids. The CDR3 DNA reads TGTGCCAGCAGCCCTCCGGGACTAGCGGGTTCTAGCACAGATACGCAGTATTTT. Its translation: CASSPPGLAGSSTDTQYF.

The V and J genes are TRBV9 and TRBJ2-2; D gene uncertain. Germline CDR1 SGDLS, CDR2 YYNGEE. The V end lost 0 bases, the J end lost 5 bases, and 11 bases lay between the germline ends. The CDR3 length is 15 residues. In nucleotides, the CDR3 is TGTGCCAGCAGCGTAGGTACAGTCCTAACCGGGGAGCTGTTTTTT. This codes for CASSVGTVLTGELFF.

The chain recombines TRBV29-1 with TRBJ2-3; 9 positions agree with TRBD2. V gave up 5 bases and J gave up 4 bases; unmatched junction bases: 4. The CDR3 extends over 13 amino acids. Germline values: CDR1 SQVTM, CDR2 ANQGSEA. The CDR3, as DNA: TGCAGCGTTTTTAGCGGGAGTGCAGATACGCAGTATTTT. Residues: CSVFSGSADTQYF.